In its sample, the clone carrying this T cell receptor beta chain was seen many times. V was shortened by 5 bases and J by 0 bases, with 17 bases between the two germline ends. CDR3 size: 16 residues. Germline V gene lookup returns CDR1 MDHEN and CDR2 SYDVKM. The record originates from a study of T cells in Graves' hyperthyroidism and ophthalmopathy. Amplified regions were TCR beta CDR3 sequences from RNA transcripts. HTBI primers drove first-round RT-PCR of the TCR CDR3. MiXCR, applied by TCRdb to the multiplex PCR reads, yields one record per CDR3 protein. The sample yields 45,000 or so distinct CDR3 sequences, roughly 50% seen once. Stable Graves' hyperthyroidism denoted no ophthalmopathy progression over 18 months.

This receptor was identified in a woman aged 45-59 years with Graves' hyperthyroidism. This chain links TRBV28 with TRBJ2-7, with D perhaps TRBD1 (6 bases). The sample consisted of peripheral blood or thyroid tissue (not recorded which). DNA of the CDR3: TGTGCCAGCAGTCCTTACCGCTACAGGGTCTCCTACGAGCAGTACTTC. Translation: CASSPYRYRVSYEQYF. Based on the CDR3 plus reference TRBV28 and TRBJ2-7, the full variable domain is DVKVTQSSRYLVKRTGEKVFLECVQDMDHENMFWYRQDPGLGLRLIYFSYDVKMKEKGDIPEGYSVSREKKERFSLILESASTNQTSMYLCASSPYRYRVSYEQYFGPGTRLTVT.